A single sample gave rise to the 20 T cell receptor beta chains below, sequenced in a study of blood T cell repertoires in COVID-19. The protocol was immunoSEQ multiplex PCR, while the TCRdb copy is restricted to in-frame clones and leaves out a portion. The data show roughly 100,000 clones, approximately 89% seen once. The specimen sequenced was peripheral blood. The receptor set was obtained from a woman in her twenties or thirties with acute or convalescent COVID-19.

This clone was picked up one time. The chain has TRBV9 and TRBJ1-6; D remains ambiguous. CDR3 length: 13 amino acids. The V gene's germline CDR1 is SGDLS and CDR2 YYNGEE. Trimming shortened V by 0 bases and J by 10 bases, and 8 bases separated the two germline ends. The CDR3 sequence is CASSVAGESPLHF. As DNA, the CDR3 is TGTGCCAGCAGCGTAGCTGGTGAGTCACCCCTCCACTTT.

The chain links TRBV28 to TRBJ2-7, with a weak D call TRBD2 (6 bases). V lost 4 bases to trimming and J lost 2 bases, with 15 bases between them. The CDR3 length is 15 residues. Germline V lookup: CDR1 MDHEN, CDR2 SYDVKM. The CDR3 DNA sequence: TGTGCCAGCAGTTCCGGGGAGGAGGTGGCCTACGAGCAGTACTTC. Amino acid sequence: CASSSGEEVAYEQYF.

The chain uses TRBV27 and TRBJ1-4; a possible D gene is TRBD1 (6 bases). CDR1 and CDR2 from the germline V gene are MNHEY and SMNVEV (reference sequence). Trimming stripped 3 bases from V and 6 bases from J, with 11 bases between. This CDR3 comprises 14 residues. The CDR3 loop is CASSLGARHEKLFF. DNA of the CDR3: TGTGCCAGCAGTTTGGGGGCACGGCATGAAAAACTGTTTTTT.

The rearrangement joins TRBV9 to TRBJ2-3; the match to TRBD2 covers 12 bases. From germline, CDR1 is SGDLS and CDR2 YYNGEE. The CDR3 has 17 residues. V was pared by 0 bases and J by 2 bases, with 4 bases of the junction left unmatched. As DNA, the CDR3 is TGTGCCAGCAGCGTAGACACTAGCGGGGGGTTCACAGATACGCAGTATTTT. It codes for CASSVDTSGGFTDTQYF. Combining the CDR3 with reference TRBV9 and TRBJ2-3 gives the whole variable domain DSGVTQTPKHLITATGQRVTLRCSPRSGDLSVYWYQQSLDQGLQFLIQYYNGEERAKGNILERFSAQQFPDLHSELNLSSLELGDSALYFCASSVDTSGGFTDTQYFGPGTRLTVL.

The chain is built from TRBV18 and TRBJ1-2; TRBD1 matches at 9 bases. This CDR3 region has 14 residues. The germline gives CDR1 KGHSH, CDR2 LQKENI. V dropped 6 bases and J dropped 5; count of bases not matched to a gene: 7. CDR3 amino acids: CASSAGTGTYGYTF. CDR3 DNA sequence: TGTGCCAGCTCGGCCGGGACAGGGACTTATGGCTACACCTTC.

This chain links TRBV19 with TRBJ2-3; the D gene is possibly TRBD2 (6 bases). The length of the CDR3 is 14 residues. Trimming removed 7 bases from V and 2 bases from J, with 13 bases in between. CDR1 and CDR2 (germline): LNHDA, SQIVND (reference sequence). The CDR3 DNA reads as TGTGCCAGTAAGGCTAGCGCCGCCACAGATACGCAGTATTTT. Its protein product is CASKASAATDTQYF.

The rearrangement joins TRBV28 to TRBJ2-7; D is perhaps TRBD1 (5 bases). Per germline, CDR1 MDHEN and CDR2 SYDVKM. This CDR3 contains 15 residues. V was trimmed by 3 bases and J by 7 bases, leaving 19 bases between them. The CDR3 sequence is CASSFSALGVREQYF. For the CDR3, the DNA is TGTGCCAGCAGTTTTTCGGCATTAGGGGTCCGGGAGCAGTACTTC.

This clone came up once. The chain uses TRBV5-1 and TRBJ1-1; D gene uncertain. Deletions cut 4 bases from V and 3 bases from J, with 19 bases between. Germline assignment: CDR1 SGHRS and CDR2 YFSETQ. The CDR3 length is 16 residues. The CDR3, as DNA: TGCGCCAGCAGCGGATGGAGGACTGGCGGATACACTGAAGCTTTCTTT. This encodes CASSGWRTGGYTEAFF.

The V call is TRBV4-2, the J call TRBJ2-6; 15 bases map to TRBD2. Per the germline V gene, CDR1 is LGHNA and CDR2 is YNFKEQ. Germline trimming cut 1 base from V and 0 bases from J; bases unmatched to any gene: 7. The CDR3 contains 21 residues. The CDR3: CASSQVGTSGGTGSGANVLTF. For the CDR3, the DNA is TGTGCCAGCAGCCAAGTAGGGACTAGCGGGGGGACCGGCTCTGGGGCCAACGTCCTGACTTTC.

The chain carries TRBV6-5 and TRBJ1-1; TRBD1 might be the D (6 bases). The CDR3 contains 13 residues. Germline V gene sequence: CDR1 MNHEY, CDR2 SVGAGI. Between the trimmed V and J ends, which lost 7 bases and 1 base, there was a span of 10 bases. The CDR3 DNA is TGTGCCAGCAAAAAAGGGGGGAACACTGAAGCTTTCTTT. Encoded protein: CASKKGGNTEAFF.

The V call is TRBV6-5, the J call TRBJ2-7; TRBD1 matches 9 bases. Germline V gives CDR1 MNHEY, CDR2 SVGAGI. The CDR3 totals 11 residues. V shed 6 bases and J 6 bases; nucleotides not matched to a gene: 0. The CDR3 nucleotides are TGTGCCAGCAGGGGACAGGGCGAGCAGTACTTC. It translates to CASRGQGEQYF.

The rearrangement uses TRBV5-1 and TRBJ1-1; no clear D gene. V shed 5 bases and J shed 5 bases, with 13 bases lying between them. The germline V gene has CDR1 SGHRS and CDR2 YFSETQ. The CDR3 contains 13 residues. The CDR3 region is CASSLGGRTEAFF. The DNA of the CDR3 is TGCGCCAGCAGTTTAGGAGGGCGGACTGAAGCTTTCTTT.

V gene TRBV2 combines with J gene TRBJ2-3; a weak D match, TRBD2 (5 bases). The V gene's germline CDR1 is SNHLY and CDR2 FYNNEI. This CDR3 is 15 amino acids long. Trimming shortened V by 6 bases and J by 5 bases, and 18 bases separated the two germline ends. This chain's CDR3 is CASSGRAVRGDTQYF. The CDR3 bases are TGTGCCAGCAGCGGTAGGGCAGTTCGGGGAGATACGCAGTATTTT.

This clone occurred a few times. The same CDR3 is also encoded by other DNA sequences in this sample. The chain uses TRBV5-6 and TRBJ2-7, with D unclear. The CDR3 consists of 14 residues. V was pared by 0 bases and J by 0 bases, with 7 bases between. Germline V gene data show CDR1 as SGHDT and CDR2 as YYEEEE. This chain's CDR3 is CASSLGRSSYEQYF. CDR3 DNA sequence: TGTGCCAGCAGCTTGGGACGGAGCTCCTACGAGCAGTACTTC.

In its sample, this clone was seen a few times. The J gene is TRBJ2-2, the V gene TRBV29-1; unclear D gene. V lost 7 bases and J 2 bases, leaving 11 bases between the germline ends. The CDR3 extends over 13 amino acids. Looked up from germline, CDR1 is SQVTM and CDR2 is ANQGSEA. The CDR3 coding sequence is TGCAGCGGACGAGACACTAACACCGGGGAGCTGTTTTTT. Amino acids: CSGRDTNTGELFF.

This chain joins TRBV4-2 and TRBJ1-4; 8 bases line up with TRBD1. CDR1 and CDR2 from the germline V gene are LGHNA and YNFKEQ. Trimming removed 5 bases from V and 6 bases from J; junction bases left unmatched: 5. This CDR3 has 14 residues. Here the CDR3 DNA reads TGTGCCAGCAGCAAGGACAGGGCTGATGAAAAACTGTTTTTT. The encoded protein is CASSKDRADEKLFF.

The chain couples TRBV11-2 to TRBJ1-2, with 8 nucleotides matching TRBD1. This CDR3 spans 16 amino acids. J lost 2 bases, V lost 2 bases, and 7 bases had no gene match. From germline, CDR1 is SGHAT and CDR2 FQNNGV. The CDR3 spells CASSLKGQGVNYGYTF. For the CDR3, the DNA is TGTGCCAGCAGCTTAAAAGGACAGGGAGTAAACTATGGCTACACCTTC.

In DNA form, the CDR3 reads TGTGCCAGCACCCTGACAGGTGGCTATGGCTACACCTTC. Its translation: CASTLTGGYGYTF. The V call is TRBV12-3 or TRBV12-4, the J call TRBJ1-2; D is perhaps TRBD1 (6 bases). CDR3 size: 13 residues. V was clipped by 7 bases and J by 4 bases, with 13 bases between them.

The rearrangement uses TRBV30 and TRBJ2-1; 7 nucleotides agree with TRBD2. V lost 3 bases and J lost 5; bases outside the gene matches: 4. The germline gives CDR1 GTSNPN, CDR2 SVGIG (reference sequence). There are 13 residues in the CDR3. DNA of the CDR3: TGTGCCTGGAGCTTGAGCGGGGACAATGAGCAGTTCTTC. Translation: CAWSLSGDNEQFF.

J is TRBJ1-2 and V is TRBV29-1; 7 bases match TRBD1. CDR1 is SQVTM and CDR2 is ANQGSEA in the germline V gene. Trimming took 6 bases from V and 4 from J; bases not matched to a gene: 17. This CDR3 comprises 16 residues. The DNA of the CDR3 is TGCAGCGTCCCCCCCGCCACGAGGGGGCCCGGCTATGGCTACACCTTC. Residues: CSVPPATRGPGYGYTF.